Presented here are 27 T cell receptor beta chains from one specimen sequenced in a study of early T cells in non-severe SARS-CoV-2 infection. MiXCR, run by TCRdb on the 5' RACE reads, gives a single entry per CDR3 protein. The table records nearly 90,000 distinct CDR3 sequences, approximately 15% of them present only once. Input material: whole blood. The receptor set was obtained from an adult who was a healthcare worker with PCR-confirmed SARS-CoV-2 infection or an uninfected control (not recorded which).

V usage is TRBV11-2 and J usage is TRBJ2-7; TRBD2 aligns across 9 bases. Germline V gene data show CDR1 as SGHAT and CDR2 as FQNNGV. The J segment lost 4 bases and the V segment lost 4 bases, leaving 8 bases of the junction unmatched. The CDR3 is 15 residues long. The CDR3 reads CASSSTSGGGYEQYF. The CDR3, as DNA: TGTGCCAGCAGCTCGACTAGCGGAGGGGGATACGAGCAGTACTTC.

The V gene is TRBV29-1, the J gene TRBJ2-3, with 10 bases identical to TRBD1. The CDR3 is made up of 18 amino acids. V was clipped by 0 bases and J by 7 bases; unmatched bases: 16. Germline lookup yields CDR1 SQVTM and CDR2 ANQGSEA. The CDR3, as DNA: TGCAGCGTTGAAGATTGGATGGGCCCGGGACAGGGGAGGCATACGCAGTATTTT. Its translation: CSVEDWMGPGQGRHTQYF.

V is TRBV29-1 and J is TRBJ1-2, with 9 positions matching TRBD1. This CDR3 has 12 residues. The J segment lost 8 bases and the V segment lost 6 bases, leaving 7 bases of the junction unmatched. Germline CDR1 is SQVTM and CDR2 is ANQGSEA. The DNA of the CDR3 is TGCAGCGTGGGACAGGGAGATAGGGGCTACACCTTC. Residues: CSVGQGDRGYTF. The full variable domain, its missing parts supplied by reference TRBV29-1 and TRBJ1-2, is SAVISQKPSRDICQRGTSLTIQCQVDSQVTMMFWYRQQPGQSLTLIATANQGSEATYESGFVIDKFPISRPNLTFSTLTVSNMSPEDSSIYLCSVGQGDRGYTFGSGTRLTVV.

At least ten counts were recorded for this clonotype. The chain uses TRBV29-1 and TRBJ1-1; D unclear. Germline-derived CDR1 and CDR2 are SQVTM and ANQGSEA. The CDR3 is 14 residues long. Trimming shortened V by 6 bases and J by 5 bases, and 19 bases separated the two germline ends. The CDR3 is CSVCPEGAGTEAFF. The DNA of the CDR3 is TGCAGCGTCTGTCCGGAGGGAGCTGGGACTGAAGCTTTCTTT.

The rearrangement links TRBV28 to TRBJ2-3; 10 nucleotides align to TRBD2. This CDR3 has 17 residues. V shed 10 bases and J 6 bases; nucleotides not matched to a gene: 19. CDR1 is MDHEN, CDR2 SYDVKM, per germline. The DNA for the CDR3 is TGTGCCACACACAACGGGGGTCTAGCGGGAGTCGACGATACGCAGTATTTT. Protein: CATHNGGLAGVDDTQYF.

The table lists this clonotype with a few counts. The chain couples TRBV24-1 to TRBJ2-1; a possible D gene is TRBD2 (7 bases). Looked up from germline, CDR1 is KGHDR and CDR2 is SFDVKD. Trimming stripped 3 bases from V and 0 bases from J, with 11 bases between. The CDR3 length is 16 residues. This chain's CDR3 is CATSDHRDYSYNEQFF. The CDR3 region has the DNA TGTGCCACCAGTGATCACAGGGACTACTCCTACAATGAGCAGTTCTTC.

This clonotype was observed many times. The rearrangement links TRBV12-3 or TRBV12-4 to TRBJ2-6; weak D call: TRBD1 (6 bases). The CDR3 totals 17 residues. V was trimmed by 4 bases and J by 3 bases, leaving 16 bases between them. The DNA for the CDR3 is TGTGCCAGCAGTTATGACAGGCCTGGGAGTGGGGCCAACGTCCTGACTTTC. This sequence encodes CASSYDRPGSGANVLTF.

The J gene is TRBJ1-2, the V gene TRBV5-1; D is undetermined. This CDR3 has 14 amino acids. Looked up from germline, CDR1 is SGHRS and CDR2 is YFSETQ. V was shortened by 4 bases and J by 4 bases, with 14 bases between the two germline ends. CDR3 bases: TGCGCCAGCAGCCTGGAATTGGGGAGCTATGGCTACACCTTC. It is translated as CASSLELGSYGYTF.

This clonotype was seen repeatedly, ten times or more. Here the CDR3 reads CASSLEALGDEKLFF. The CDR3 nucleotides are TGCGCCAGCAGCTTGGAGGCCTTGGGGGATGAAAAACTGTTTTTT. V gene TRBV5-1 combines with J gene TRBJ1-4; TRBD1 might be the D (5 bases). With 0 bases removed from V and 6 bases from J, the gap between germline ends came to 12 bases. The CDR3 is made up of 15 amino acids. Germline CDR1 is SGHRS and CDR2 is YFSETQ. Together with reference TRBV5-1 and TRBJ1-4, the CDR3 gives the full variable domain: KAGVTQTPRYLIKTRGQQVTLSCSPISGHRSVSWYQQTPGQGLQFLFEYFSETQRNKGNFPGRFSGRQFSNSRSEMNVSTLELGDSALYLCASSLEALGDEKLFFGSGTQLSVL.

This clonotype was observed many times. This rearrangement joins TRBV6-5 to TRBJ2-3; maybe TRBD2 (6 bases). Per germline, CDR1 MNHEY and CDR2 SVGAGI. V was pared by 6 bases and J by 2 bases, with 12 bases between. There are 14 residues in the CDR3. DNA for the CDR3: TGTGCCAGCAGATCCGGGACTTTCACAGATACGCAGTATTTT. This encodes CASRSGTFTDTQYF.

The V and J genes are TRBV4-2 and TRBJ1-2, with TRBD1 identical over 8 bases. This CDR3 contains 13 residues. Looked up from germline, CDR1 is LGHNA and CDR2 is YNFKEQ. Trimming cost V 4 bases and J 8 bases; bases outside gene matches: 6. This CDR3 is CASSPDREYGYTF. CDR3 bases: TGTGCCAGCAGCCCGGACAGGGAGTACGGCTACACCTTC.

This clonotype appeared many times. V and J are TRBV25-1 and TRBJ2-5, with D possibly called TRBD1 or TRBD2 (5 bases each). The CDR3 covers 12 residues. The ends were cut back, 6 bases at V and 7 bases at J, with 12 bases in the middle. Germline-derived CDR1 and CDR2 are MGHDK and SYGVNS. The CDR3 DNA reads TGTGCCAGCAGCCGGGACCTCGGGACCCAGTACTTC. Protein product: CASSRDLGTQYF.

This clonotype was observed a few times. The rearrangement links TRBV9 to TRBJ1-4, with TRBD1 matching 7 bases. V shed 3 bases, J shed 1 base, and the junction held 12 bases outside the gene matches. Germline values: CDR1 SGDLS, CDR2 YYNGEE. This CDR3 is built from 18 residues. The CDR3 nucleotides read TGTGCCAGCAGCGAAGGGTGGGACAGATTAGGAACTAATGAAAAACTGTTTTTT. It encodes CASSEGWDRLGTNEKLFF.

The rearrangement links TRBV24-1 to TRBJ2-7, with 11 bases lining up with TRBD2. There are 13 residues in the CDR3. Germline loops: CDR1 KGHDR, CDR2 SFDVKD. The trim removed 4 bases at V and 6 bases at J, leaving 1 base unmatched. CDR3 protein: CATSELAGVEQYF. The CDR3 region has the DNA TGTGCCACCAGTGAACTAGCGGGAGTCGAGCAGTACTTC.

Many counts were recorded for this clonotype. The chain joins TRBV7-9 to TRBJ2-7; 7 nucleotides match TRBD2. Per the germline V gene, CDR1 is SEHNR and CDR2 is FQNEAQ (reference sequence). The CDR3 runs 11 residues. Unmatched junction bases numbered 1, after V lost 9 bases and J lost 2 bases. CDR3 amino acids: CASGGAYEQYF. The CDR3 DNA reads as TGTGCCAGTGGGGGGGCCTACGAGCAGTACTTC.

This clonotype was observed a handful of times. This chain connects TRBV6-5 to TRBJ2-3; D is uncertain. The CDR3 runs 15 residues. Trimming pared 6 bases from V and 5 bases from J, leaving 18 bases between. The germline V gene has CDR1 MNHEY and CDR2 SVGAGI. The CDR3 DNA is TGTGCCAGCAGCTGGGCCAAGTCTTTAGGAGATACGCAGTATTTT. Its protein is CASSWAKSLGDTQYF.

This clonotype came up a few times. This chain uses TRBV30 with TRBJ2-1, with TRBD2 matching over 11 bases. CDR3 length: 16 residues. Germline V gene sequence: CDR1 GTSNPN, CDR2 SVGIG (reference sequence). Trimming removed 3 bases from V and 10 bases from J; junction bases left unmatched: 14. In DNA, the CDR3 is TGTGCCTGGAGGTCGACTAGCGGGATGGGGGTCGGAGAGCAGTTCTTC. It is translated as CAWRSTSGMGVGEQFF.

This CDR3 reads CSAATGSPENTEAFF. DNA for the CDR3: TGCAGCGCTGCAACAGGGAGCCCGGAAAATACTGAAGCTTTCTTT. The rearrangement links TRBV29-1 to TRBJ1-1, with TRBD1 as a possible D gene (6 bases). In germline, CDR1 is SQVTM, CDR2 ANQGSEA. V gave up 7 bases and J gave up 5 bases, with 23 bases separating them. This CDR3 spans 15 amino acids.

This clonotype was found a few times. The chain carries TRBV12-3 or TRBV12-4 and TRBJ2-1; TRBD2 aligns across 14 bases. Trimming took 6 bases from V and 4 from J; bases not matched to a gene: 11. The CDR3 is 18 residues long. The CDR3 region has the DNA TGTGCCAGCAGCCCCGGGACTAGCGGGAGTTCCGATTACAATGAGCAGTTCTTC. It yields the protein CASSPGTSGSSDYNEQFF.

This clonotype was detected a few times. The J gene is TRBJ1-1, the V gene TRBV12-3 or TRBV12-4, with 9 bases identical to TRBD1. With V trimmed by 5 bases and J by 4 bases, 8 bases remained unmatched. CDR3 size: 15 residues. This CDR3 reads CASSAGGQGGTEAFF. The CDR3 coding sequence is TGTGCCAGCAGTGCGGGGGGACAGGGAGGCACTGAAGCTTTCTTT.

The V call is TRBV30, the J call TRBJ1-1; maybe TRBD1 (6 bases). V was cut by 3 bases and J by 6 bases, with 14 bases left in between. Germline CDR1 is GTSNPN and CDR2 is SVGIG (reference sequence). The CDR3 consists of 13 residues. CDR3 in amino acids: CAWRDSRMAEAFF. The CDR3 nucleotides are TGTGCCTGGAGGGACAGCAGGATGGCTGAAGCTTTCTTT. Using reference TRBV30 and TRBJ1-1 for the parts outside the CDR3, the full variable domain is SQTIHQWPATLVQPVGSPLSLECTVEGTSNPNLYWYRQAAGRGLQLLFYSVGIGQISSEVPQNLSASRPQDRQFILSSKKLLLSDSGFYLCAWRDSRMAEAFFGQGTRLTVV.

Many counts were recorded for this clonotype. The chain links TRBV18 to TRBJ2-7; D gene unclear. The CDR3 is 14 amino acids. Germline CDR1 KGHSH, CDR2 LQKENI. Trimming stripped 0 bases from V and 2 bases from J, with 8 bases between. The CDR3 is CASSPPWQAYEQYF. CDR3 DNA sequence: TGTGCCAGCTCACCACCGTGGCAGGCCTACGAGCAGTACTTC.

This clonotype was detected only a few times. The J gene is TRBJ1-4, the V gene TRBV9, with 8 nucleotides matching TRBD1. The CDR3 totals 14 residues. Per the germline V gene, CDR1 is SGDLS and CDR2 is YYNGEE. Trimming at V came to 0 bases and at J to 6 bases, leaving 1 base not matched to a gene. CDR3 DNA: TGTGCCAGCAGCGTAGCAGGGGGCCATGAAAAACTGTTTTTT. This codes for CASSVAGGHEKLFF.

In its sample, this clonotype was seen a few times. The J gene is TRBJ1-3, the V gene TRBV28, with TRBD1 as a possible D gene (6 bases). Trimming cost V 2 bases and J 4 bases, with 15 bases left between them. CDR3 length: 16 residues. Germline V CDR1 and CDR2: MDHEN, SYDVKM. CDR3 sequence (DNA): TGTGCCAGCAGTTTAAACTGGAGGGGGGCAGGAAACACCATATATTTT. It codes for CASSLNWRGAGNTIYF.

The chain has TRBV5-1 and TRBJ1-5; 8 nucleotides align to TRBD1. V lost 5 bases and J lost 4; bases outside the gene matches: 8. The CDR3 is made up of 15 amino acids. CDR1 is SGHRS and CDR2 is YFSETQ in the germline V gene. The CDR3 sequence: CASSKGTGPNQPQHF. The CDR3 region has the DNA TGCGCCAGCAGTAAGGGGACAGGACCAAATCAGCCCCAGCATTTT.

In this sample, this clonotype turned up a few times. Mismatch with germline at one junction end may stem from a read error. The chain combines TRBV11-1 with TRBJ2-4; D might be TRBD1 or TRBD2, each matching 5 bases. Germline assignment: CDR1 SGHAT and CDR2 FQDESV (reference sequence). The CDR3 is 12 amino acids. CDR3 coding DNA: TGTGCCAGCAGCCGGTACCGGGACCGTCCCACCTTC. Translated: CASSRYRDRPTF.

Only a few counts were recorded for this clonotype. The CDR3 loop is CSARTGGRTGELFF. In DNA form, the CDR3 reads TGCAGCGCCCGGACAGGGGGACGCACCGGGGAGCTGTTTTTT. The J gene is TRBJ2-2, the V gene TRBV29-1, with 10 bases lining up with TRBD1. The CDR3 consists of 14 residues. The V gene's germline CDR1 is SQVTM and CDR2 ANQGSEA. V gave up 7 bases and J gave up 4 bases; unmatched junction bases: 6.